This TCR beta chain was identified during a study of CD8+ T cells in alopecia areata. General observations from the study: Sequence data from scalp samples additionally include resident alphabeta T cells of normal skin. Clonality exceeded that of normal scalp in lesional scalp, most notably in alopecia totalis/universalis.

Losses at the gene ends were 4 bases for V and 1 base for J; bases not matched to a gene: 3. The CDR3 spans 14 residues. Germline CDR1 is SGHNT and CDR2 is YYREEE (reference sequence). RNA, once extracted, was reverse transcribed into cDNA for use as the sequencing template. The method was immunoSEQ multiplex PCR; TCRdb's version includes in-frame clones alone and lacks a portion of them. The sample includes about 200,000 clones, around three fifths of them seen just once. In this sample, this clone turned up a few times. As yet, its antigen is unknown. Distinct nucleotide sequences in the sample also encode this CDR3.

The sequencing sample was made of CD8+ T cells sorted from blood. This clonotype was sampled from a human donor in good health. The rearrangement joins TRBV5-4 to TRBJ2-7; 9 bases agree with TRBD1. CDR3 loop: CASSPGQGSYEQYF. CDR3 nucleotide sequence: TGTGCCAGCAGCCCGGGACAGGGTTCCTACGAGCAGTACTTC.